The entry below gives a single TCR beta chain sequence along with its context. Its antigen remains unidentified. The junction shows a germline mismatch at one end, possibly a read error. Regions amplified from RNA transcripts were the TCR beta CDR3 regions. TCR CDR3 regions were first amplified by RT-PCR with HTBI primers. From the multiplex PCR reads, TCRdb called clonotypes with MiXCR, one entry per CDR3 protein. The top ten hold roughly 7.7% of the sample, which has about 300,000 distinct CDR3 sequences, roughly 15% seen once. Patients were excluded because of uncontrolled infection, other autoimmune disease, pregnancy or lactation. PBMCs came from more than 9 ml fresh peripheral blood. This sample was taken from a study of T cells in Graves' hyperthyroidism and ophthalmopathy. Study-wide findings and caveats: Ophthalmopathy was separated from stable hyperthyroidism by a 13 V-J model.

The V gene's germline CDR1 is DFQATT and CDR2 SNEGSKA (reference sequence). The CDR3 extends over 12 amino acids. This receptor was taken from a woman aged 40 to 50 with Graves' hyperthyroidism. The rearrangement links TRBV20-1 to TRBJ2-1; D is uncertain. Specimen: blood. CDR3 sequence reads: CSASIGYNERFF. For the CDR3, the DNA is TGCAGTGCTAGCATCGGATACAATGAGCGGTTCTTC.